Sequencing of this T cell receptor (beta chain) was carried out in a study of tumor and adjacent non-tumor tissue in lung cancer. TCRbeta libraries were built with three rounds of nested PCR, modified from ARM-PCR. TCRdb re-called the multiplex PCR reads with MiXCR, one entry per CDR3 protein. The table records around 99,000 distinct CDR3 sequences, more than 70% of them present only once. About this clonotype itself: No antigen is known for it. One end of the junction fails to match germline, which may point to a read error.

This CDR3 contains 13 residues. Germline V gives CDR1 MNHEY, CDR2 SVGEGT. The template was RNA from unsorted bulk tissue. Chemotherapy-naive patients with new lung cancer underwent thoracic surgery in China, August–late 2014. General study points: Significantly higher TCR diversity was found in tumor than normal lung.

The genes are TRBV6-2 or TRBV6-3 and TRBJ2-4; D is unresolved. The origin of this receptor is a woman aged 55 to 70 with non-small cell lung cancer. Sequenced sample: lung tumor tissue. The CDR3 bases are TGTACCAGCAGTTACGATGTCCAAGACATTCCGTACTTC. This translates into CTSSYDVQDIPYF.